The present entry profiles one TCR beta chain with its context. The data stem from a study of shared clonotypes between healthy human individuals. The germline V and J ends were trimmed by 6 bases and 7 bases, with 13 bases remaining between them. The CDR3 length is 13 residues. The germline gives CDR1 MNHEY, CDR2 SVGAGI. Clones were sequenced by immunoSEQ multiplex PCR, and TCRdb holds only the in-frame ones, with some missing. The data contain 950,000 to 1,300,000 clones, roughly 80% of them singletons. The receptor comes from a man aged 18 to 29 in good health. This rearrangement joins TRBV6-5 to TRBJ1-5; D possibly corresponds to TRBD1 (5 bases). Sequences were obtained from memory CD4+ T cells sorted from blood. Stated subset: CD45RA-negative fraction. This CDR3 is CASRGRGKQPQHF. CDR3 nucleotide sequence: TGTGCCAGCAGGGGTCGGGGGAAACAGCCCCAGCATTTT.